The 3 T cell receptor beta chains reported below all come from one sample, sequenced in a study of T cells in Graves' hyperthyroidism and ophthalmopathy. Amplified TCR beta CDR3 regions came from RNA transcripts. TCR CDR3 underwent first-round RT-PCR with the HTBI primer set. Via MiXCR, TCRdb re-called the multiplex PCR reads, giving one row per CDR3 protein. Among approximately 570,000 distinct CDR3 sequences listed, less than 20% were seen once. The sequencing sample was made of blood. These receptors all come from a man in his forties with Graves' ophthalmopathy.

This clonotype was counted a few times. This chain connects TRBV6-1 to TRBJ2-7; the match to TRBD2 covers 7 bases. V lost 6 bases to trimming and J lost 4 bases; unmatched junction nucleotides: 3. In germline, CDR1 is MNHNS, CDR2 SASEGT. CDR3 length: 12 amino acids. The CDR3 bases are TGTGCCAGCAGACGCGGGGGTTACGAGCAGTACTTC. Protein sequence: CASRRGGYEQYF.

In this sample, this clonotype turned up once. Possible read error: a much larger clone is one base away. The gene calls are TRBV12-3 or TRBV12-4 and TRBJ2-5; TRBD2 might be the D (6 bases). This CDR3 has 15 residues. Trimming pared 4 bases from V and 1 base from J, leaving 13 bases between. CDR3 nucleotide sequence: TGTGCCAGCAGTTCATTTAGCGGCCTCCAAGAGACCCAGTACTTC. Translating it yields CASSSFSGLQETQYF.

In its sample, this clonotype was seen many times. This chain joins TRBV7-2 and TRBJ2-5, with D perhaps TRBD1 or TRBD2 (5 bases each). The V gene lost 1 base and the J gene lost 6 bases, with 15 bases spanning the gap. The CDR3 loop spans 15 amino acids. Germline CDR1 SGHTA, CDR2 FQGNSA. In nucleotides, the CDR3 is TGTGCCAGCAGCTTAGAAGGGACCTCAAGAAAGACCCAGTACTTC. Protein product: CASSLEGTSRKTQYF.